The T cell receptor (beta chain) described here comes from a study of blood T cell repertoires in COVID-19. Study summary: Both acute and convalescent COVID-19 samples were obtained from the United States, Italy and Spain. PBMCs, B-cell-depleted T cells, or T cells were the source of the cDNA or gDNA that made up the material.

V shed 1 base and J shed 8 bases, with 15 bases lying between them. CDR1 is GTSNPN, CDR2 SVGIG, per germline (reference sequence). This CDR3 spans 14 amino acids. In the authors' methods: Amplification with reference gene primers provided the estimates of nucleated cell counts. Libraries were prepared by immunoSEQ multiplex PCR; TCRdb keeps only in-frame clonotypes and omits some of them. The DNA was the basis for D and trimming; V, J and clone size are from that table. Among 38,000 or so clones listed, approximately 80% were seen once. Material for sequencing was peripheral blood. The source of this sequence is a human donor in a cohort sampled during active or convalescent COVID-19. The donor label of this sample is uncertain. This chain links TRBV30 with TRBJ2-1; the D gene is possibly TRBD2 (5 bases). CDR3 sequence: CAWSDAAPGDEQFF. For the CDR3, the DNA is TGTGCCTGGAGTGACGCGGCGCCCGGGGATGAGCAGTTCTTC.